A selection of T cell receptor beta chains follows, all from one sample in a study of blood T cell repertoires in COVID-19. The data were produced by immunoSEQ multiplex PCR, yet TCRdb's version contains in-frame clones alone and is incomplete. Among about 210,000 clones listed, around 86% were seen once. Sequenced material: PBMCs or T cells enriched from blood (not recorded which). These receptors came from a young man in a cohort exposed to, infected with or recovered from COVID-19 (not recorded which). CDR3s include the opening cysteine and the closing phenylalanine or tryptophan. D genes are given only for firm matches. The listing skips clone size in some rows; elsewhere it reads once, few, many or a size class.

d_gene: TRBD2; j_gene: TRBJ2-1; abundance: .; v_gene: TRBV11-3; CDR3nt: TGTGCCAGCAGCCCTTATGGGACTAGAAATAATGAGCAGTTCTTC; CDR3aa: CASSPYGTRNNEQFF
d_gene: .; j_gene: TRBJ2-7; abundance: .; v_gene: TRBV28; CDR3nt: TGTGCCAGCGGCCCTCAGGGAAATCGTCTGTTCTTC; CDR3aa: CASGPQGNRLFF
d_gene: .; j_gene: TRBJ2-1; abundance: once; v_gene: TRBV12-3/TRBV12-4; CDR3nt: TGTGCCAGCAGTTTGTCCTGGGCCGCGAAGCAGTTCTTC; CDR3aa: CASSLSWAAKQFF
d_gene: TRBD2; j_gene: TRBJ2-4; abundance: .; v_gene: TRBV5-6; CDR3nt: TGTGCCAGCAGCTTGGTGTTAGCGGGAGCCAAAAACATTCAGTACTTC; CDR3aa: CASSLVLAGAKNIQYF
d_gene: TRBD1; j_gene: TRBJ2-7; abundance: .; v_gene: TRBV28; CDR3nt: TGTGCCAGCGGATTGCCACAGGGGGGTTATTACGAGCAGTACTTC; CDR3aa: CASGLPQGGYYEQYF
d_gene: TRBD1; j_gene: TRBJ2-7; abundance: .; v_gene: TRBV7-2; CDR3nt: TGTGCCAGCAGCGAGCCCCCAGGGGGCGACGAGCAGTACTTC; CDR3aa: CASSEPPGGDEQYF
d_gene: .; j_gene: TRBJ2-3; abundance: .; v_gene: TRBV19; CDR3nt: TGTGCCAGTAGTACCGAGAGAACCAGCACAGATACGCAGTATTTT; CDR3aa: CASSTERTSTDTQYF
d_gene: TRBD2; j_gene: TRBJ2-1; abundance: .; v_gene: TRBV5-1; CDR3nt: TGCGCCAGCAGCCTAGGCAGCGGGGGTGGGTTAATGAATGAGCAGTTCTTC; CDR3aa: CASSLGSGGGLMNEQFF
d_gene: TRBD1; j_gene: TRBJ2-7; abundance: .; v_gene: TRBV27; CDR3nt: TGTGCCAGCAGTTTCAGGGGGACCGGAGGGCAGTACTTC; CDR3aa: CASSFRGTGGQYF
d_gene: TRBD1; j_gene: TRBJ2-7; abundance: .; v_gene: TRBV5-1; CDR3nt: TGCGCCAGCAGCATAGGACAGGGACAGTACTTC; CDR3aa: CASSIGQGQYF
d_gene: .; j_gene: TRBJ1-4; abundance: .; v_gene: TRBV19; CDR3nt: TGTGCCAGTACCACAAGTGGTCGTGCAACTAATGAAAAACTGTTTTTT; CDR3aa: CASTTSGRATNEKLFF
d_gene: TRBD2; j_gene: TRBJ2-1; abundance: .; v_gene: TRBV14; CDR3nt: TGTGCCAGCAGCCAAGCTAGCGGGAGGGCCAGATCGTCTGAGCAGTTCTTC; CDR3aa: CASSQASGRARSSEQFF
d_gene: TRBD2; j_gene: TRBJ2-1; abundance: .; v_gene: TRBV28; CDR3nt: TGTGCCAGCAGTTCCCCGACAGCGGGAGGGCCTCTAACCTACAATGAGCAGTTCTTC; CDR3aa: CASSSPTAGGPLTYNEQFF
d_gene: TRBD2; j_gene: TRBJ2-2; abundance: .; v_gene: TRBV11-2; CDR3nt: TGTGCCAGCAGCTTAAAGTCCGGGGGGTCTAGCGGGGAGCTGTTTTTT; CDR3aa: CASSLKSGGSSGELFF
d_gene: .; j_gene: TRBJ1-2; abundance: .; v_gene: TRBV27; CDR3nt: TGTGCCAGCAGCCCTAGGGGACAACTTTACTCCTATGGCTACACCTTC; CDR3aa: CASSPRGQLYSYGYTF
d_gene: .; j_gene: TRBJ2-7; abundance: .; v_gene: TRBV4-1; CDR3nt: TGCGCCAGCAGCCTTCAGTCAGGTCCCTACGAGCAGTACTTC; CDR3aa: CASSLQSGPYEQYF
d_gene: .; j_gene: TRBJ2-1; abundance: .; v_gene: TRBV29-1; CDR3nt: TGCAGCGCCGCTGACAACTACAATGAGCAGTTCTTC; CDR3aa: CSAADNYNEQFF
d_gene: TRBD1; j_gene: TRBJ2-2; abundance: .; v_gene: TRBV28; CDR3nt: TGTGCCAGCAGTACAGGGGATTCTTACACCGGGGAGCTGTTTTTT; CDR3aa: CASSTGDSYTGELFF
d_gene: .; j_gene: TRBJ2-3; abundance: .; v_gene: TRBV5-1; CDR3nt: TGCGCCAGCAGCTTGGCACTATTTGTGGATACGCAGTATTTT; CDR3aa: CASSLALFVDTQYF
d_gene: .; j_gene: TRBJ1-2; abundance: .; v_gene: TRBV13; CDR3nt: TGTGCCAGCAGCTCCCAAGGGGCGTCTGGCTACACCTTC; CDR3aa: CASSSQGASGYTF
d_gene: TRBD2; j_gene: TRBJ2-1; abundance: .; v_gene: TRBV7-9; CDR3nt: TGTGCCAGCAGTCTGGGACTAGCCGTCGGTGTTGAGCAGTTCTTC; CDR3aa: CASSLGLAVGVEQFF
d_gene: .; j_gene: TRBJ1-1; abundance: .; v_gene: TRBV5-1; CDR3nt: TGCGCCAGCAGATCACAGACAGTTCTCAGGAACACTGAAGCTTTCTTT; CDR3aa: CASRSQTVLRNTEAFF
d_gene: .; j_gene: TRBJ2-2; abundance: .; v_gene: TRBV24-1; CDR3nt: TGTGCCACCAGTGATTTGCAGGGCGCGAACACCGGGGAGCTGTTTTTT; CDR3aa: CATSDLQGANTGELFF
d_gene: TRBD2; j_gene: TRBJ2-1; abundance: .; v_gene: TRBV7-9; CDR3nt: TGTGCCAGCAGAACTAGCGGAGGCGGGGATGAGCAGTTCTTC; CDR3aa: CASRTSGGGDEQFF
d_gene: TRBD2; j_gene: TRBJ2-1; abundance: .; v_gene: TRBV7-9; CDR3nt: TGTGCCAGCAGCTTAGCTGCGGGAGGTCTCAATGAGCAGTTCTTC; CDR3aa: CASSLAAGGLNEQFF
d_gene: .; j_gene: TRBJ1-1; abundance: .; v_gene: TRBV7-8; CDR3nt: TGTGCCAGCAGCTTTTATAGTACGTATGAAGCTTTCTTT; CDR3aa: CASSFYSTYEAFF
d_gene: TRBD1; j_gene: TRBJ2-1; abundance: .; v_gene: TRBV5-1; CDR3nt: TGCGCCAGCAGCCTTCACGGGACAGGGGGCCTCGATGAGCAGTTCTTC; CDR3aa: CASSLHGTGGLDEQFF
d_gene: TRBD2; j_gene: TRBJ2-5; abundance: once; v_gene: TRBV7-2; CDR3nt: TGTGCCAGCAGCTTACCCCGGACTAGCGCCGAAGAAGAGACCCAGTACTTC; CDR3aa: CASSLPRTSAEEETQYF
d_gene: .; j_gene: TRBJ1-6; abundance: .; v_gene: TRBV4-2; CDR3nt: TGTGCCAGCAGCCAAGATAGGGGGACCGCAAATTCACCCCTCCACTTT; CDR3aa: CASSQDRGTANSPLHF
d_gene: .; j_gene: TRBJ1-4; abundance: .; v_gene: TRBV27; CDR3nt: TGTGCCAGCAGTGATTTCGGGGATGAAAAACTGTTTTTT; CDR3aa: CASSDFGDEKLFF
d_gene: TRBD1; j_gene: TRBJ1-4; abundance: .; v_gene: TRBV7-9; CDR3nt: TGTGCCAGCAGCCCCCCCGGGACAGATACGGAAAAACTGTTTTTT; CDR3aa: CASSPPGTDTEKLFF
d_gene: .; j_gene: TRBJ2-1; abundance: .; v_gene: TRBV10-3; CDR3nt: TGTGCCACCCGTCAGGGGGGCTCCTACAATGAGCAGTTCTTC; CDR3aa: CATRQGGSYNEQFF
d_gene: TRBD1; j_gene: TRBJ2-1; abundance: .; v_gene: TRBV19; CDR3nt: TGTGCCAGTAGTATGCTTTACGGGACAGGCGATAATGAGCAGTTCTTC; CDR3aa: CASSMLYGTGDNEQFF
d_gene: .; j_gene: TRBJ2-7; abundance: .; v_gene: TRBV11-2; CDR3nt: TGTGCCAGCAGCTTGCTCTCCGGGAGCTTACCCTACGAGCAGTACTTC; CDR3aa: CASSLLSGSLPYEQYF
d_gene: TRBD2; j_gene: TRBJ2-3; abundance: .; v_gene: TRBV29-1; CDR3nt: TGCAGCGTCACGAGCGGGAACTTGGGCACAGATACGCAGTATTTT; CDR3aa: CSVTSGNLGTDTQYF
d_gene: TRBD2; j_gene: TRBJ2-4; abundance: .; v_gene: TRBV19; CDR3nt: TGTGCCAGTAGTGAGGTAGCGGGAGGGGCCCATCTAGCCAAAAACATTCAGTACTTC; CDR3aa: CASSEVAGGAHLAKNIQYF
d_gene: TRBD1; j_gene: TRBJ1-3; abundance: few; v_gene: TRBV7-8; CDR3nt: TGTGCCAGCAGCTTAGTCCTTGGGACAGGCGCTGGAAACACCATATATTTT; CDR3aa: CASSLVLGTGAGNTIYF
d_gene: .; j_gene: TRBJ1-4; abundance: .; v_gene: TRBV3-1/TRBV3-2; CDR3nt: TGTGCCAGCAGCTCACGTACGGCTAATGAAAAACTGTTTTTT; CDR3aa: CASSSRTANEKLFF
d_gene: .; j_gene: TRBJ1-3; abundance: .; v_gene: TRBV6-1; CDR3nt: TGTGCCAGCAGTGAAGCCCGACTGCGTGGAAACACCATATATTTT; CDR3aa: CASSEARLRGNTIYF
d_gene: TRBD1; j_gene: TRBJ1-1; abundance: .; v_gene: TRBV6-5; CDR3nt: TGTGCCAGCAGCACCGGGACAGAAGCTGAAGCTTTCTTT; CDR3aa: CASSTGTEAEAFF
d_gene: .; j_gene: TRBJ2-7; abundance: .; v_gene: TRBV6-2/TRBV6-3; CDR3nt: TGTGCCAGCAGTTACTACCCCGACAAGAATAATGGCTACGAGCAGTACTTC; CDR3aa: CASSYYPDKNNGYEQYF
d_gene: .; j_gene: TRBJ1-3; abundance: .; v_gene: TRBV5-1; CDR3nt: TGCGCCAGCAGCTTGGAGGACATCCGCTCTGGAAACACCATATATTTT; CDR3aa: CASSLEDIRSGNTIYF
d_gene: TRBD1; j_gene: TRBJ1-5; abundance: .; v_gene: TRBV7-2; CDR3nt: TGTGCCAGCAGCTTAGCGCGAACAGGGGGCCAGCCCCAGCATTTT; CDR3aa: CASSLARTGGQPQHF
d_gene: .; j_gene: TRBJ2-1; abundance: .; v_gene: TRBV5-6; CDR3nt: TGTGCCAGCAGCTTTTTTCCTAGCGAGCCAAGCTCCTACAATGAGCAGTTCTTC; CDR3aa: CASSFFPSEPSSYNEQFF
d_gene: .; j_gene: TRBJ1-2; abundance: .; v_gene: TRBV25-1; CDR3nt: TGTGCCAGCAGTGAACAGGGGGGCTACACCTTC; CDR3aa: CASSEQGGYTF
d_gene: TRBD1; j_gene: TRBJ1-2; abundance: .; v_gene: TRBV2; CDR3nt: TGTGCCAGCAGTGAGGGACAGGGGAGCTATGGCTACACCTTC; CDR3aa: CASSEGQGSYGYTF
d_gene: TRBD1; j_gene: TRBJ1-2; abundance: .; v_gene: TRBV27; CDR3nt: TGTGCCAGCAGTTTCCACAGGGGATTTTACTATGGCTACACCTTC; CDR3aa: CASSFHRGFYYGYTF
d_gene: .; j_gene: TRBJ1-1; abundance: .; v_gene: TRBV5-1; CDR3nt: TGCGCCAGCAGCTTGGCCCTTCGGGGAGGGTACACTGAAGCTTTCTTT; CDR3aa: CASSLALRGGYTEAFF
d_gene: TRBD2; j_gene: TRBJ2-7; abundance: .; v_gene: TRBV5-1; CDR3nt: TGCGCCAGCAGCCCCCTGCTAGCGGGATTCGAGCAGTACTTC; CDR3aa: CASSPLLAGFEQYF
d_gene: TRBD1; j_gene: TRBJ1-2; abundance: .; v_gene: TRBV24-1; CDR3nt: TGTGCCACCAGTGATCTGACTACCGGGACAGGTTTTGATAGCTACACCTTC; CDR3aa: CATSDLTTGTGFDSYTF
d_gene: TRBD1; j_gene: TRBJ2-2; abundance: .; v_gene: TRBV4-1; CDR3nt: TGCGCCAGCAGCTATCACCCCGGGACAGTAAACACCGGGGAGCTGTTTTTT; CDR3aa: CASSYHPGTVNTGELFF
d_gene: TRBD1; j_gene: TRBJ1-4; abundance: once; v_gene: TRBV27; CDR3nt: TGTGCCAGCAGTTTATCGGCGACAGGGGGAAAACTGTTTTTT; CDR3aa: CASSLSATGGKLFF
d_gene: TRBD2; j_gene: TRBJ2-1; abundance: .; v_gene: TRBV20-1; CDR3nt: TGCAGTGCTAGTCCCCTAGCGGGAGGTTTGGGTGAGCAGTTCTTC; CDR3aa: CSASPLAGGLGEQFF
d_gene: TRBD2; j_gene: TRBJ2-5; abundance: once; v_gene: TRBV3-1/TRBV3-2; CDR3nt: TGTGCCAGCAGCCAAGGCAGACTAGCGGGAGAGACCCAGTACTTC; CDR3aa: CASSQGRLAGETQYF
d_gene: .; j_gene: TRBJ2-6; abundance: .; v_gene: TRBV12-3/TRBV12-4; CDR3nt: TGTGCCACCACCCAGGGCCCCAACGTCCTGACTTTC; CDR3aa: CATTQGPNVLTF
d_gene: .; j_gene: TRBJ2-1; abundance: .; v_gene: TRBV6-2/TRBV6-3; CDR3nt: TGTGCCAGCAGTTACCTCAGTGAGCAGTTCTTC; CDR3aa: CASSYLSEQFF
d_gene: .; j_gene: TRBJ1-3; abundance: .; v_gene: TRBV5-1; CDR3nt: TGCGCCAGCAGCCCCGAGCCTGGGCTGAATGGAAACACCATATATTTT; CDR3aa: CASSPEPGLNGNTIYF
d_gene: TRBD1; j_gene: TRBJ1-2; abundance: .; v_gene: TRBV2; CDR3nt: TGTGCCAGCAGTGAAGCTAGGGGGCGCGACTATGGCTACACCTTC; CDR3aa: CASSEARGRDYGYTF
d_gene: TRBD2; j_gene: TRBJ2-7; abundance: .; v_gene: TRBV6-2/TRBV6-3; CDR3nt: TGTGCCAGCAGTTTCGGACTAGCGGGTGGATTGACGTACCCCTACGAGCAGTACTTC; CDR3aa: CASSFGLAGGLTYPYEQYF